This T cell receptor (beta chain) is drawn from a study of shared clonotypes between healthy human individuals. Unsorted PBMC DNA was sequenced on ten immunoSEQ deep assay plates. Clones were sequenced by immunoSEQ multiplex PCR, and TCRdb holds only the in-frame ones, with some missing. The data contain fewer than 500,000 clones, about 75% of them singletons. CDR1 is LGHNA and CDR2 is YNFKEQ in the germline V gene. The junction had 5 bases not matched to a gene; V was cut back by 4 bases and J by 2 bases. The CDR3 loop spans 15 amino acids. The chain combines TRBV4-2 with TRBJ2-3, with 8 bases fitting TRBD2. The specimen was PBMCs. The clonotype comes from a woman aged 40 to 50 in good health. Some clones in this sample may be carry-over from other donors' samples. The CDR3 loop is CASSPLAGFTDTQYF. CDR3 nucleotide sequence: TGTGCCAGCAGCCCCTTAGCGGGATTCACAGATACGCAGTATTTT.